Listed below are T cell receptor beta chains from one sample, sequenced in a study of CXCR3-negative and CXCR3-positive naive CD8 T cells. TCRdb reanalyzed the 5' RACE reads, giving one entry per CDR3 protein sequence and no DNA. Reported are some 140,000 distinct CDR3 sequences; the ten largest clones contain around 0.5%. Sequencing used naive CXCR3+ CD8+ T cells from blood. Source of these receptors: a human donor in good health. Some clones in this sample may be carry-over from other donors' samples. CDR3s include the opening cysteine and the closing phenylalanine or tryptophan.

j_gene | v_gene | CDR3aa
TRBJ2-7 | TRBV6-1 | CASSDPGYTGYEQYF
TRBJ1-2 | TRBV14 | CASSQEPGGHGYTF
TRBJ2-1 | TRBV2 | CASTPGPTYNEQFF
TRBJ1-1 | TRBV29-1 | CSVEDAMNTEAFF
TRBJ2-7 | TRBV9 | CASSAGHRDEQYF
TRBJ1-2 | TRBV29-1 | CSVEALRSMETNDGYTF
TRBJ2-1 | TRBV4-2 | CASSQGPADEQFF
TRBJ1-4 | TRBV5-1 | CASSLDPAGKLFF
TRBJ2-3 | TRBV5-1 | CASSAEGQGLPADTQYF
TRBJ2-3 | TRBV11-2 | CASSYYSSDTQYF
TRBJ2-3 | TRBV7-8 | CASSLGAESGRTDTQYF
TRBJ2-3 | TRBV29-1 | CSVDRTGGPPDTQYF
TRBJ1-1 | TRBV6-2/TRBV6-3 | CASSPRGLVTEAFF
TRBJ2-5 | TRBV7-9 | CASSFKGRETQYF
TRBJ2-1 | TRBV7-9 | CASSETSGGNEQFF
TRBJ2-2 | TRBV28 | CASSLLAGGFTGELFF
TRBJ2-7 | TRBV5-1 | CASSLEQGPIEQYF
TRBJ2-1 | TRBV28 | CASSLPAGEQFF
TRBJ1-1 | TRBV14 | CASSHYSLPRTQRAFF
TRBJ2-3 | TRBV30 | CAWSGDGTDTQYF
TRBJ2-5 | TRBV7-2 | CASSRPRVNQETQYF
TRBJ2-7 | TRBV29-1 | CSVFDGAEQYF
TRBJ2-5 | TRBV11-2 | CASSLAGWETQYF
TRBJ2-7 | TRBV6-5 | CASSYGQGADYEQYF
TRBJ2-4 | TRBV21-1 | CASSKALGGFAKNIQYF
TRBJ2-5 | TRBV5-1 | CASSWEWGAEETQYF
TRBJ2-3 | TRBV27 | CASRPRLADTQYF
TRBJ1-2 | TRBV4-2 | CASSQDYAGEWGYTF
TRBJ2-1 | TRBV20-1 | CSATQQSGSSYNEQFF
TRBJ1-2 | TRBV10-3 | CAISDPGTGLYGYTF
TRBJ1-5 | TRBV12-3/TRBV12-4 | CAVGAYQPQHF
TRBJ1-2 | TRBV28 | CASRSGHNYGYTF
TRBJ1-2 | TRBV9 | CASSVGTLDGYTF
TRBJ2-7 | TRBV7-2 | CASSLVSGTGVSYEQYF
TRBJ1-2 | TRBV20-1 | CSAGTGLSDIGYTF
TRBJ2-1 | TRBV27 | CASSPTTGAYNEQFF
TRBJ1-5 | TRBV4-3 | CASSQDNGQPQHF
TRBJ2-7 | TRBV20-1 | CSARVKGEIHEQYF
TRBJ1-1 | TRBV5-1 | CASRQVNTEAFF
TRBJ1-1 | TRBV7-3 | CASSYRGGQDTEAFF
TRBJ2-4 | TRBV5-1 | CASSLAIRTELAKNIQYF
TRBJ2-1 | TRBV12-3/TRBV12-4 | CASSQNVAGGSLGEQFF
TRBJ2-7 | TRBV6-5 | CASTGQGGIYEQYF
TRBJ2-1 | TRBV4-3 | CASSQRQGAPYNEQFF
TRBJ2-5 | TRBV5-1 | CASSPNTVPDQETQYF
TRBJ2-5 | TRBV7-9 | CASSFTGREETQYF
TRBJ1-4 | TRBV12-3/TRBV12-4 | CASSLSGTEDEKLFF
TRBJ2-1 | TRBV6-2/TRBV6-3 | CASSYVGLAGGEQFF
TRBJ2-2 | TRBV6-5 | CASGPRFAGELFF
TRBJ1-1 | TRBV4-1 | CASSPWAGITNTEAFF